This T cell receptor beta chain came from a study of neurological immune-mediated disorders. The table lists this clonotype with many counts. Sequencing runs each generated in excess of 180 million TCR-beta sequences derived from 15-18 subjects. TCRdb analysed the 5' RACE reads with MiXCR anew, one entry per CDR3 protein. The sample consists of about 82,000 distinct CDR3 sequences, just over 2.5% of them appearing once. A total of 2 million PBMCs stored at -80 degrees C provided the unsorted libraries. The sequence was collected from a woman aged 25-40 years with multiple sclerosis. Material: PBMCs.

Here the CDR3 DNA reads TGCAGTGCTAGAGACCCTTCGACAGGGGACACAGATACGCAGTATTTT. Translating gives CSARDPSTGDTDTQYF. The chain recombines TRBV20-1 with TRBJ2-3; 8 bases fit TRBD1. This CDR3 comprises 16 residues. Germline V gene sequence: CDR1 DFQATT, CDR2 SNEGSKA (reference sequence). V was clipped by 0 bases and J by 2 bases; unmatched bases: 7.